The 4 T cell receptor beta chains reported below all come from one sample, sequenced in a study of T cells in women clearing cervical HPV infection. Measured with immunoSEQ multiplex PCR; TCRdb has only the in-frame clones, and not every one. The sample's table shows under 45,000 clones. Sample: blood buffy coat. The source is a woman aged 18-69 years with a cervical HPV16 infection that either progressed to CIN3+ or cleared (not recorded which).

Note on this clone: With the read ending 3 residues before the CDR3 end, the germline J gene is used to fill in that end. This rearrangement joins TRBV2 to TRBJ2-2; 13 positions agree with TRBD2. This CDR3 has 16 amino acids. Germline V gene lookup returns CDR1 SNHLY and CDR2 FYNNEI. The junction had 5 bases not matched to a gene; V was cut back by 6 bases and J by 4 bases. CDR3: CASRTSGGVSTGELFF. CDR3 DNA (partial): TGTGCCAGCAGAACTAGCGGGGGGGTTAGCACCGGGGAG. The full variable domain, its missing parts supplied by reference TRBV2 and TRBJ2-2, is EPEVTQTPSHQVTQMGQEVILRCVPISNHLYFYWYRQILGQKVEFLVSFYNNEISEKSEIFDDQFSVERPDGSNFTLKIRSTKLEDSAMYFCASRTSGGVSTGELFFGEGSRLTVL.

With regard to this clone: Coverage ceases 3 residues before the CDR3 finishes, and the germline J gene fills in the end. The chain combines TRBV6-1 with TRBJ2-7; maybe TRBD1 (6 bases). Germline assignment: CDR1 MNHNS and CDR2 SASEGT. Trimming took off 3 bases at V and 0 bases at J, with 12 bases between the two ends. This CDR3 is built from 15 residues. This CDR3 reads CASSEYRESSYEQYF. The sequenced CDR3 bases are TGTGCCAGCAGTGAGTACAGGGAGAGCTCCTACGAG.

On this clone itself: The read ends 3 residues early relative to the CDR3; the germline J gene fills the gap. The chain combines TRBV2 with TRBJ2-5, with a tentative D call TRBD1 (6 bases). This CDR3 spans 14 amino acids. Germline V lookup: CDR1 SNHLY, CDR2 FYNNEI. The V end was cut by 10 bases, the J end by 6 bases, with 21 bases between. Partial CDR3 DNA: TGTGCCATCTACGAAACAGGGCCCGGGAAGACC. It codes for CAIYETGPGKT. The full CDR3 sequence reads CAIYETGPGKTQYF.

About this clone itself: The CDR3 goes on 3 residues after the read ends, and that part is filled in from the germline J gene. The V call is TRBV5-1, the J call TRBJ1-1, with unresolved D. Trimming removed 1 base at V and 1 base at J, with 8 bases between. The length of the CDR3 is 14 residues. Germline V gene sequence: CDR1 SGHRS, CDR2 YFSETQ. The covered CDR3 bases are TGCGCCAGCAGCTTGCAACCCGGGAACACTGAA. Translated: CASSLQPGNTE. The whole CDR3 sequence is CASSLQPGNTEAFF.